The 4 T cell receptor beta chains reported below all come from one sample, sequenced in a study of CD8 T cells in Susac syndrome. RNA was extracted with the RNeasy kit, and a quantity of about 0.45 to 1 ug was reverse transcribed using random hexamers. TCRdb redid the calling of the immunoSEQ multiplex PCR reads with MiXCR, one entry per CDR3 protein. The data show approximately 110,000 distinct CDR3 sequences, around 94% seen once. Sequences were obtained from CD4+ T cells from PBMCs. The receptors stem from a human donor in good health.

V and J are TRBV7-2 and TRBJ1-5; 8 bases line up with TRBD1. V gave up 5 bases and J gave up 4 bases; unmatched junction bases: 7. The CDR3 extends over 15 amino acids. CDR1 is SGHTA, CDR2 FQGNSA, per germline. The CDR3 DNA sequence: TGTGCCAGCAGCCCAGCCACAGGGGGGAATCAGCCCCAGCATTTT. The encoded protein is CASSPATGGNQPQHF.

This clonotype was counted between two and nine times. This chain joins TRBV6-5 and TRBJ2-7; 7 nucleotides line up with TRBD2. The germline CDR1 and CDR2 sequences are MNHEY and SVGAGI. The J segment lost 2 bases and the V segment lost 2 bases, leaving 3 bases of the junction unmatched. The CDR3 loop spans 14 amino acids. CDR3 amino acids: CASSYASGPYEQYF. The DNA for the CDR3 is TGTGCCAGCAGTTACGCTAGCGGCCCCTACGAGCAGTACTTC.

The sample holds one count of this clonotype. The chain combines TRBV20-1 with TRBJ1-4; D gene unclear. Germline V lookup: CDR1 DFQATT, CDR2 SNEGSKA (reference sequence). Trimming removed 5 bases at V and 4 bases at J, with 8 bases between. This CDR3 contains 12 residues. The CDR3 DNA reads as TGCAGTGCTGGGAGGCTTAATGAAAAACTGTTTTTT. Translation gives CSAGRLNEKLFF.

This chain joins TRBV2 and TRBJ1-1; 10 bases fit TRBD1. V trimming: 4 bases; J trimming: 6 bases; junction bases outside the gene matches: 5. The CDR3 has 14 residues. Germline V CDR1 and CDR2: SNHLY, FYNNEI. Here the CDR3 reads CASSGDRGISEAFF. In nucleotides, the CDR3 is TGTGCCAGCAGTGGGGACAGGGGTATCTCTGAAGCTTTCTTT.